Listed here are 12 T cell receptor beta chains from one sample, sequenced in a study of blood T cells in healthy people across ages (dated by TCRdb to 2015 to 2017). Library generation was performed with 5' RACE. Instrument on record: Illumina HiSeq 2500. A second roughly 7 to 12 cycle PCR used a sample-barcoded 5' primer and a J-beta primer mix. TCRdb itself trimmed the public reads at Q25 with fastp, ran MiXCR and retained productive beta chains. Here each entry gathers all rows of one CDR3 protein and keeps the most common genes and DNA. This sample is represented by about 780,000 distinct CDR3 sequences; more than 35% of them were singletons. The leading ten clones occupy 15% to 20% of the sample. Sequencing input: blood. These receptors were collected from a man older than 75 in good health.

This clonotype was counted at least ten times. The rearrangement links TRBV7-8 to TRBJ2-3; TRBD2 agrees at 7 bases. With 1 base clipped from V and 0 bases from J, the junction kept 7 bases outside the gene matches. Germline loops: CDR1 SGHVS, CDR2 FQNEAQ. The CDR3 spans 17 residues. The CDR3 nucleotides are TGTGCCAGCAGCTTAGTACTAGCGAGTCCTAGCACAGATACGCAGTATTTT. Protein sequence: CASSLVLASPSTDTQYF.

The chain joins TRBV20-1 to TRBJ2-1, with a possible D match to TRBD2 (6 bases). V lost 0 bases and J lost 2, with 17 bases in between. The CDR3 sequence is 17 residues long. Germline values: CDR1 DFQATT, CDR2 SNEGSKA (reference sequence). The DNA of the CDR3 is TGCAGTGCTAGAGATCTCGGGGGATGGAATACCTACAATGAGCAGTTCTTC. This gives the protein CSARDLGGWNTYNEQFF.

The table lists this clonotype with many counts. The J gene is TRBJ2-5, the V gene TRBV29-1, with D perhaps TRBD2 (7 bases). Trimming removed 6 bases at V and 1 base at J, with 12 bases between. This CDR3 is built from 13 residues. Germline assignment: CDR1 SQVTM and CDR2 ANQGSEA. This chain's CDR3 is CSVGGQSQETQYF. The CDR3 region has the DNA TGCAGCGTCGGGGGGCAGAGCCAAGAGACCCAGTACTTC.

The chain links TRBV7-9 to TRBJ2-5, with D hard to call. The J call may be mistaken, given a closer DNA end match to TRBJ2-7. This CDR3 spans 15 amino acids. CDR1 and CDR2 from the germline V gene are SEHNR and FQNEAQ (reference sequence). The CDR3 nucleotides are TGTGCCAGCAGCCCACGGCAGAGCCTTGGGGACGAGCAGTACTTC. It codes for CASSPRQSLGDEQYF.

This clonotype was seen a few times. CDR3 in DNA: TGTGCCATCAGTGAGTCAAAAGGACAGGCCCGTAATGAAAAACTGTTTTTT. Translated, it gives CAISESKGQARNEKLFF. The chain links TRBV10-3 to TRBJ1-4; 7 nucleotides align to TRBD1. CDR3 length: 17 residues. Germline V lookup: CDR1 ENHRY, CDR2 SYGVKD. V lost 0 bases, J lost 4 bases, and 8 bases stayed unmatched.

The rearrangement joins TRBV6-5 to TRBJ2-1; TRBD1 aligns across 8 bases. Trimming at V came to 5 bases and at J to 9 bases, leaving 9 bases not matched to a gene. Germline values: CDR1 MNHEY, CDR2 SVGAGI. The CDR3 totals 14 residues. The CDR3 loop is CASSLGQGEGEQFF. CDR3 DNA: TGTGCCAGCAGTCTCGGACAGGGTGAGGGTGAGCAGTTCTTC.

This clonotype occurred a few times. The chain has TRBV12-3 or TRBV12-4 and TRBJ2-2; 11 bases line up with TRBD1. This CDR3 is built from 15 residues. With 7 bases clipped from V and 5 bases from J, the junction kept 6 bases outside the gene matches. CDR3 sequence reads: CASTQDRGLTGELFF. DNA of the CDR3: TGTGCCAGCACCCAGGACAGGGGGCTTACCGGGGAGCTGTTTTTT.

This chain links TRBV20-1 with TRBJ2-3; 9 bases are a match to TRBD1. The CDR3 runs 18 residues. After removal of 0 bases from V and 3 bases from J, the junction contained 13 bases not matched to a gene. In germline, CDR1 is DFQATT, CDR2 SNEGSKA (reference sequence). Here the CDR3 reads CSARESRDRVRSTDTQYF. The CDR3, as DNA: TGCAGTGCTAGAGAGTCCCGGGACAGGGTTCGATCAACAGATACGCAGTATTTT.

CDR3 loop: CASRKAGVGDTGELFF. The CDR3 coding sequence is TGTGCCAGCAGGAAAGCGGGAGTAGGCGACACCGGGGAGCTGTTTTTT. The chain is built from TRBV28 and TRBJ2-2, with 8 bases fitting TRBD2. This CDR3 has 16 residues. The germline V gene encodes CDR1 MDHEN and CDR2 SYDVKM. V lost 6 bases and J lost 3; bases outside the gene matches: 9.

This clonotype was seen many times. The chain employs TRBV20-1 and TRBJ1-5; D remains unclear. Germline CDR1 reads DFQATT; CDR2 reads SNEGSKA (reference sequence). This CDR3 is 16 amino acids long. The V gene lost 1 base and the J gene lost 3 bases, with 16 bases spanning the gap. The DNA of the CDR3 is TGCAGTGCTAGAGTCAGACGCGCGGGGTTCAATCAGCCCCAGCATTTT. Residues: CSARVRRAGFNQPQHF.

The chain couples TRBV7-2 to TRBJ2-1; D gene uncertain. This CDR3 comprises 15 residues. V lost 3 bases and J lost 4, with 13 bases in between. Germline lookup yields CDR1 SGHTA and CDR2 FQGNSA. The CDR3 here is CASSLAQVSYNEQFF. DNA for the CDR3: TGTGCCAGCAGCTTGGCCCAGGTCTCTTACAATGAGCAGTTCTTC.

The genes are TRBV2 and TRBJ2-6; D perhaps matches TRBD2 (5 bases). This CDR3 is built from 17 residues. CDR1 is SNHLY, CDR2 FYNNEI, per germline. Trimming left V 0 bases short and J 1 base short, with 10 bases between. The CDR3 sequence is CASSEAQTGSGANVLTF. The CDR3 DNA sequence: TGTGCCAGCAGTGAAGCGCAAACGGGGTCTGGGGCCAACGTCCTGACTTTC.